This T cell receptor (beta chain) appears in the sequencing data of a study of OX40 agonist ivuxolimab in advanced cancers. Sampled blood was obtained at baseline, cycle 4 day 1, and cycle 7 day 1. Germline V gene lookup returns CDR1 SGDLS and CDR2 YYNGEE. This CDR3 is 15 amino acids long. Trimming cost V 2 bases and J 2 bases, with 14 bases left between them. Sequenced by immunoSEQ multiplex PCR; TCRdb stores in-frame clones only, minus some. Among 70,000 to 85,000 clones listed, over 85% were seen once. Source: CD4+ or CD8+ T cells sorted from blood, taken in a trial of the OX40 agonist ivuxolimab. The chain joins TRBV9 to TRBJ2-7; D is possibly TRBD1 or TRBD2 (5 bases each). This clonotype was obtained from an adult with an advanced solid tumor such as melanoma, head and neck, liver or kidney cancer. CDR3 sequence reads: CASSVSGTQAYEQYF. CDR3 DNA: TGTGCCAGCAGCGTCTCCGGGACCCAGGCCTACGAGCAGTACTTC.